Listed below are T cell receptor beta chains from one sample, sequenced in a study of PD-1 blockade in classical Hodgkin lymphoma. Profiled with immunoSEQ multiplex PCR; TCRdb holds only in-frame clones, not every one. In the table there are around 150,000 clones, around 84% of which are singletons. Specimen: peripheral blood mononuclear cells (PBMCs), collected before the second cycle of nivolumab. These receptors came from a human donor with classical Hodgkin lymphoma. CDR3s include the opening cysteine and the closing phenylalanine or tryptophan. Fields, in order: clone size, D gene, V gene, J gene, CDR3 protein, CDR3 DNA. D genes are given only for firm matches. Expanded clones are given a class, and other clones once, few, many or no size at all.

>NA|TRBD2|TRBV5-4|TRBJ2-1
CASSQGLAGNEQFF
TGTGCCAGCAGCCAGGGACTAGCGGGTAATGAGCAGTTCTTC
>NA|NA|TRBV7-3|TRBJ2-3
CASSLMAASDTQYF
TGTGCCAGCAGCTTAATGGCAGCTTCAGATACGCAGTATTTT
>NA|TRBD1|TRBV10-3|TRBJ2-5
CAIRADRGQETQYF
TGTGCCATCAGAGCGGACAGGGGTCAAGAGACCCAGTACTTC
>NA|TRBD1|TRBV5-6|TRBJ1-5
CASSLAAGGGQPQHF
TGTGCCAGCAGCTTGGCGGCAGGGGGCGGTCAGCCCCAGCATTTT
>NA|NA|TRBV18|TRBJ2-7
CASSPPGPYEQYF
TGTGCCAGCTCACCACCGGGGCCCTACGAGCAGTACTTC
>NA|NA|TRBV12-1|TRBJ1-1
CASITGRGYTEAFF
TGTGCCAGCATAACAGGGCGCGGGTACACTGAAGCTTTCTTT
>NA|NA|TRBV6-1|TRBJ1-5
CASSESPRGADQPQHF
TGTGCCAGCAGTGAAAGTCCCAGGGGTGCTGATCAGCCCCAGCATTTT
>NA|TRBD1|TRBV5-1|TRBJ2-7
CASSPGQGGLEQYF
TGCGCCAGCAGCCCGGGACAGGGGGGGCTCGAGCAGTACTTC
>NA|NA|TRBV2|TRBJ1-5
CASTLMEGRQPQHF
TGTGCCAGCACCCTCATGGAGGGGCGTCAGCCCCAGCATTTT
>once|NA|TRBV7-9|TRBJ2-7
CASSLIGGSYEQYF
TGTGCCAGCAGCTTAATTGGGGGCTCCTACGAGCAGTACTTC
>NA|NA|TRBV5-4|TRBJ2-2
CASSLGGLGYTGELFF
TGTGCCAGCAGCTTGGGGGGTTTAGGTTACACCGGGGAGCTGTTTTTT
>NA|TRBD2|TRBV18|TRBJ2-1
CASSRPGGNEQFF
TGTGCCAGCTCACGTCCGGGGGGCAATGAGCAGTTCTTC
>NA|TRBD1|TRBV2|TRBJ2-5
CASNTQGAETQYF
TGTGCCAGCAATACACAGGGGGCTGAGACCCAGTACTTC
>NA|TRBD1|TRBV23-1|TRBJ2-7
CASSQPDRALHEQYF
TGCGCCAGCAGTCAGCCGGACAGGGCTCTCCACGAGCAGTACTTC
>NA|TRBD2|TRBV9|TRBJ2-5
CASTPNSVAGETQYF
TGTGCCAGCACCCCCAATTCGGTAGCGGGAGAGACCCAGTACTTC
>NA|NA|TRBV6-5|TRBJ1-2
CASKANYGYTF
TGTGCCAGCAAAGCTAACTATGGCTACACCTTC
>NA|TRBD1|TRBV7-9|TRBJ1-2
CASKPTGQSYGYTF
TGTGCCAGTAAACCGACAGGGCAGAGCTATGGCTACACCTTC
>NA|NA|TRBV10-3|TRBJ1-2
CAISESEGGGYTF
TGTGCCATCAGTGAGTCCGAGGGCGGGGGCTACACCTTC
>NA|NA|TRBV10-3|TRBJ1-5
CASLAGGTIGNQPQHF
TGTGCCAGCCTCGCGGGGGGGACGATCGGCAATCAGCCCCAGCATTTT
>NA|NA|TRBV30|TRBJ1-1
CAWSVLGTPNTEAFF
TGTGCCTGGAGTGTACTGGGGACACCGAACACTGAAGCTTTCTTT
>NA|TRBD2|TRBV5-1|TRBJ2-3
CASSLLAEDTQYF
TGCGCCAGCAGCTTACTAGCGGAAGATACGCAGTATTTT
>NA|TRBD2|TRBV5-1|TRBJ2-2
CASSPRSSGRANTGELFF
TGCGCCAGCAGCCCCCGGAGTAGCGGGAGAGCGAACACCGGGGAGCTGTTTTTT
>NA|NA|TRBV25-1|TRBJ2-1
CASSAGNEQFF
TGTGCCAGCAGTGCAGGCAATGAGCAGTTCTTC
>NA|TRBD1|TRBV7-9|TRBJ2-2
CASSLDGTVGELFF
TGTGCCAGCAGCTTAGACGGGACAGTCGGGGAGCTGTTTTTT
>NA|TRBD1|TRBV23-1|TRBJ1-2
CASSQEKIQGYHNYGYTF
TGCGCCAGCAGTCAAGAAAAAATACAGGGGTACCATAACTATGGCTACACCTTC
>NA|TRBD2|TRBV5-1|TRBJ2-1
CASSSTSGGGDVQQFF
TGCGCCAGCAGCTCCACTAGCGGGGGGGGCGACGTCCAGCAGTTCTTC
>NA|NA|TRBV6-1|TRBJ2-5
CASSESRETQYF
TGTGCCAGCAGTGAAAGTCGGGAGACCCAGTACTTC
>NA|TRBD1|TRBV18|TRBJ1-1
CASSPQTGTGTEAFF
TGTGCCAGCTCACCACAGACCGGGACAGGTACTGAAGCTTTCTTT
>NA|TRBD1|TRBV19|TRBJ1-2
CASSVGQGFNYGYTF
TGTGCCAGTAGTGTCGGACAGGGCTTTAACTATGGCTACACCTTC
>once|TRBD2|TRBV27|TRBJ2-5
CASSLSPSGSQETQYF
TGTGCCAGCAGTTTATCCCCTAGCGGAAGCCAAGAGACCCAGTACTTC
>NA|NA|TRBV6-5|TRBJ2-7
CAASGTHYEQCF
TGTGCCGCCTCCGGGACTCATTACGAGCAGTGCTTC
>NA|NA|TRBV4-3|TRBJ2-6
CASSQVTGAGTGANVLTF
TGCGCCAGCAGCCAAGTAACCGGGGCAGGGACTGGGGCCAACGTCCTGACTTTC
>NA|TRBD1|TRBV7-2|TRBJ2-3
CASSSHLGQGVDTQYF
TGTGCCAGCAGCTCTCACCTGGGGCAGGGGGTAGATACGCAGTATTTT
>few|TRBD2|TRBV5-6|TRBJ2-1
CASSVLAGGYNEQFF
TGTGCCAGCAGCGTACTAGCGGGGGGGTACAATGAGCAGTTCTTC
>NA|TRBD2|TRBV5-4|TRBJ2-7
CASSLGTSGVGSYEQYF
TGTGCCAGCAGCTTGGGGACTAGCGGGGTTGGCTCCTACGAGCAGTACTTC
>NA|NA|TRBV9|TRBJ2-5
CASSVDLGWETQYF
TGTGCCAGCAGCGTAGATCTAGGATGGGAGACCCAGTACTTC
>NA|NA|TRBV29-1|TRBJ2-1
CSVELVDSYNEQFF
TGCAGCGTTGAGTTGGTGGACTCCTACAATGAGCAGTTCTTC
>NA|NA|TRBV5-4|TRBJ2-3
CASSLYGVLDTQYF
TGTGCCAGCAGCTTGTATGGGGTCTTAGATACGCAGTATTTT
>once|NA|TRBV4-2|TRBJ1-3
CASSLGGSGNTIYF
TGTGCCAGCAGCCTCGGGGGGTCTGGAAACACCATATATTTT
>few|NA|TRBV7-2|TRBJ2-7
CASSLVLGPYEQYF
TGTGCCAGCAGCTTAGTCCTAGGACCCTACGAGCAGTACTTC
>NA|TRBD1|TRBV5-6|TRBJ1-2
CASSPAGTDNYGYTF
TGTGCCAGCAGCCCCGCCGGGACAGATAACTATGGCTACACCTTC
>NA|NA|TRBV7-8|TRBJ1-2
CASSSSSDGGRVGYTF
TGTGCCAGCAGCTCCTCAAGTGACGGGGGGCGGGTTGGCTACACCTTC
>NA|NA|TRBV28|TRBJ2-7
CASSFRASGSKRGEQYF
TGTGCCAGCAGTTTCAGGGCCTCGGGATCAAAACGGGGCGAGCAGTACTTC
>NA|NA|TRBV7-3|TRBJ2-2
CASSLGTGELFF
TGTGCCAGCAGCCTAGGTACCGGGGAGCTGTTTTTT
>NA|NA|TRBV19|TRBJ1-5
CASSILVNQPQHF
TGTGCCAGTAGTATACTGGTCAATCAGCCCCAGCATTTT
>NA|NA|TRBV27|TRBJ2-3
CASSLLGGTSTDTQYF
TGTGCCAGCAGTTTATTAGGCGGGACTAGCACAGATACGCAGTATTTT
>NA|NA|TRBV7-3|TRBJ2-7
CASAAGPGSYEQYF
TGTGCCAGCGCAGCAGGGCCGGGTTCCTACGAGCAGTACTTC
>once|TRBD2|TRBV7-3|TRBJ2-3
CASSFRAGGTDTQYF
TGTGCCAGCAGCTTCAGGGCGGGGGGAACAGATACGCAGTATTTT
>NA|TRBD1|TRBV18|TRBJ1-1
CASSPIAGQGGTEAFF
TGTGCCAGCTCACCAATAGCGGGACAGGGCGGCACTGAAGCTTTCTTT
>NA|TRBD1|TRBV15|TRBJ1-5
CATSRGTGEPNQPQHF
TGTGCCACCAGCAGAGGGACAGGAGAACCCAATCAGCCCCAGCATTTT
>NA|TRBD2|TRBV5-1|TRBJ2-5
CASSSASGVTETQYF
TGCGCCAGCAGCTCCGCTAGCGGGGTCACAGAGACCCAGTACTTC